One TCR beta chain is described in this entry. Its antigen is still unknown. Roughly 500 nanograms of biopsy DNA per sample underwent TCRB immunosequencing. Only in-frame clones appear in the TCRdb table, and some are missing; sequencing was by immunoSEQ multiplex PCR. The table has roughly 14,000 clones, nearly 85% seen once. The CDR3 extends over 14 amino acids. Trimming stripped 6 bases from V and 0 bases from J, with 9 bases between. CDR1 is GTSNPN, CDR2 SVGIG, per germline (reference sequence). This sample was included in a study of T cell repertoires in ileal Crohn's disease. Study information: Operated complications were stricturing disease (roughly 60%) and penetrating disease (about 40%). About half received postoperative treatment, some ten with thiopurines and 15 to 20 anti-TNF. Study-wide results and caveats: Active smokers at surgery had more clonal expansions than non-smokers.

The chain links TRBV30 to TRBJ2-6; D gene unclear. Sequencing input: ileal tissue. This TCR came from an adult with Crohn's disease. The CDR3 DNA reads as TGTGCCTGCCCAGGCTTCTCTGGGGCCAACGTCCTGACTTTC. Its translation is CACPGFSGANVLTF.